This T cell receptor beta chain was identified during a study of blood T cell repertoires in COVID-19. Looking at the study overall: PBMCs, B-cell-depleted T cells, or T cells provided the cDNA or gDNA that made up the material.

The CDR3 is made up of 11 amino acids. Germline V gives CDR1 SQVTM, CDR2 ANQGSEA. V gave up 4 bases and J gave up 9 bases, with 12 bases separating them. Using immunoSEQ multiplex PCR, the repertoire was profiled, and TCRdb retains in-frame clones only, with some absent. This table holds about 100,000 clones, 70% to 90% found once. The clonotype comes from a human donor in a cohort sampled during active COVID-19. This chain joins TRBV29-1 and TRBJ2-5; possibly TRBD1 for D (6 bases). Material: peripheral blood. CDR3 sequence (DNA): TGCAGCGTTGCAGGGGATGGGGCCCAGTACTTC. Protein sequence: CSVAGDGAQYF.